This T cell receptor beta chain is drawn from a study of radiotherapy plus CTLA-4 blockade in lung cancer (dated by TCRdb to the late 2010s). In terms of the full investigation: Among enrolled patients, roughly 17% had an objective response and 31% reached disease control. Study-wide findings and limitations: Increased serum interferon-beta after radiation, together with early dynamic changes in blood T cell clones, were reported to be the strongest predictors of response. TCR clones derived from tumors expanded in peripheral blood after treatment with radiotherapy and ipilimumab.

V lost 0 bases and J lost 7 bases; the stretch between them is 13 bases long. Looking up the germline V gene yields CDR1 LGHNT and CDR2 FRNRAP. Including cysteine and phenylalanine, the CDR3 has 15 amino acids. Of the read, only the CDR3 DNA is kept; its 45 bases are in frame from base 1. The library was produced with the immunoSEQ multiplex PCR assay. TCRdb's version of the immuneACCESS table is confined to in-frame rearrangements and falls short of the full clone set. An unresolved V gene accounts for under half of the shortfall where checked; the remainder is of unknown origin. The sample table records 81,000 or so clones; more than 75% of these occur just once. The biggest ten clones account for around 1% of the sample. The study tested focal radiation therapy combined with CTLA-4 blockade (ipilimumab) in patients with chemo-refractory metastatic non-small-cell lung cancer. Points on this clone: Its antigen remains unidentified. No much larger clone exists at a distance of one base, and base qualities are not known.

The origin of this receptor is a human donor with non-small cell lung cancer who had stable disease on radiotherapy plus ipilimumab. The chain is assembled from TRBV12-5 and TRBJ2-1; TRBD2 could be the D gene, as 7 bases match. Sequencing used peripheral blood, obtained from a patient treated with radiotherapy plus ipilimumab. The CDR3 sequence is CASGLVRGGQNEQFF. The sequenced DNA is TGTGCTAGTGGTTTGGTAAGGGGGGGGCAAAATGAGCAGTTCTTC.